This TCR beta chain was found in a study of T cell responses to AZD1222 COVID-19 vaccine (dated by TCRdb to 2020 to 2022). Looking at the study overall: Because spike-specific TCR depth and breadth did not differ between the two schedules, AZD1222 recipients who got a second dose at roughly 4 weeks were pooled with those who got a second dose at roughly 12 weeks. TCR sequencing was performed for about 250 trial participants, of whom about 210 were given two doses of AZD1222 and some 26 were given two doses of MenACWY control vaccine. Trial participants were enrolled by age into subgroups of 18-55, 56-69 and 70-plus years, and around 140, 26 and 57 TCR-sequenced participants, respectively, were included in these subgroups. Overall results and qualifications from the work: No day 14 peak-response samples were available, so repertoires were characterized only after the peak T cell response. Conclusions about previously exposed vaccinees are limited, since just 5 to 7 AZD1222 recipients were seropositive for SARS-CoV-2 at baseline. Most participants were white British and females outnumbered males, and the authors suggested that clonal diversity may have been underestimated. After two AZD1222 doses, spike-specific TCR breadth and depth were significantly higher than at day 0 and than in MenACWY recipients. CD4 TCRs associated with the vaccine covered the entire spike protein, and the dominant responses were in regions 160-218 and 743-854. In the small 56-69-year group, the increase in depth fell short of significance, most likely because of low power. Reportedly, almost half of the unique spike-specific TCRs recognized epitopes lying outside the regions that are mutated in the B.1.351 and B.1.1.7 variants.

The CDR3 regions of human TCRbeta chains were subjected to immunosequencing. As for how the authors treated the data: TCRs in the repertoires were compared against a reference library of SARS-CoV-2-specific TCRs that had been generated with the MIRA antigen-specificity platform. Breadth meant the fraction of unique TCRs that were SARS-CoV-2-associated, whereas depth meant the fraction of total T cells that were SARS-CoV-2-associated. Using the MIRA data, each spike-specific TCR was mapped to the spike region that the TCR reacts to and placed in a CD4 or CD8 class. Log10-transformed breadth and depth values were compared by one-way ANOVA with Sidak's multiple comparisons tests. TCRdb holds this immuneACCESS table with in-frame rearrangements only. Some clones are missing; in checked studies, unresolved V genes explain under half, and the rest has no known cause. V and J calls and clone size are those listed in that table; D and trimming were worked out from the DNA. The table for this sample lists roughly 120,000 clones; 87% of them were counted only once. The top ten clones comprise around 3.2% of the sample.

The time point label on this specimen signifies: baseline before first vaccination. Samples from vaccinated people were obtained from the UK trials COV001 and COV002, which included a single-blind randomized controlled phase 2/3 trial of AZD1222 (ChAdOx1 nCoV-19) in healthy adults. For TCRbeta chain sequencing, PBMC samples from trial participants were taken at day 0 and at day 28 after the second dose. As concerns this clone: Its recognized antigen is unknown. Qualities for individual bases were not recorded, and no much larger clone is one base off.

Trimming costs V 2 bases and J 5 bases, and their ends lie 15 bases apart. CDR1 and CDR2 are read off the germline V gene (reference sequence) as SEHNR and FQNEAQ. The CDR3 holds 15 amino acids from the cysteine to the phenylalanine. Here the CDR3 DNA is all that survives: 45 bases in frame from base 1. The chain is made from TRBV7-9 and TRBJ2-5, and the D gene may be TRBD2, 5 bases matching. The specimen was peripheral blood, collected on day 0 of AZD1222 vaccination. The sequence derives from an adult in good health. At the DNA level, the sequence is TGTGCCAGCAGCTTAAGCGGCGGGTCGGGGGAGACCCAGTACTTC. This is translated as CASSLSGGSGETQYF.